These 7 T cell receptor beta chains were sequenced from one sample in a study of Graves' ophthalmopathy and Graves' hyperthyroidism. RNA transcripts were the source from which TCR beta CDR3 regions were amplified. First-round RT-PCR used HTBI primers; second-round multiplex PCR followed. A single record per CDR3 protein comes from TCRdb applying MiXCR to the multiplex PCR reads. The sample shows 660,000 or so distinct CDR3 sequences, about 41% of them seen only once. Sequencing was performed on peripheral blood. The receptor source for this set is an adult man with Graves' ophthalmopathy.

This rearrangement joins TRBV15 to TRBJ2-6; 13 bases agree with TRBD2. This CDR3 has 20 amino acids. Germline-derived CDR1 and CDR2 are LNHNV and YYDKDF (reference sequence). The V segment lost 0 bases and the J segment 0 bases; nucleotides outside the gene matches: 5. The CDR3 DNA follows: TGTGCCACCAGCAGAGATGAGGGACTAGCGGGATTCTCTGGGGCCAACGTCCTGACTTTC. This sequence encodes CATSRDEGLAGFSGANVLTF.

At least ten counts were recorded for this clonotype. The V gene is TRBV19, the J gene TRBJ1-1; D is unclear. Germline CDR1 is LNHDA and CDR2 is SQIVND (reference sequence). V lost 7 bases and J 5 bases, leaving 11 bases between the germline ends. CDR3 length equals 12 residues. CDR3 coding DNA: TGTGCCAGTATGGAGGGAGGGACTGAAGCTTTCTTT. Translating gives CASMEGGTEAFF.

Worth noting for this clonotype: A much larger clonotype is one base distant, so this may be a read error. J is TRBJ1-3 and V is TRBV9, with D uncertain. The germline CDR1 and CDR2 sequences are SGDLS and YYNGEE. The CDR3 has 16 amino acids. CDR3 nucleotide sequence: TGTGTCAGCAGCGTAGTCGCGAGCTCTACGGGAAACACCATATATTTT. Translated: CVSSVVASSTGNTIYF.

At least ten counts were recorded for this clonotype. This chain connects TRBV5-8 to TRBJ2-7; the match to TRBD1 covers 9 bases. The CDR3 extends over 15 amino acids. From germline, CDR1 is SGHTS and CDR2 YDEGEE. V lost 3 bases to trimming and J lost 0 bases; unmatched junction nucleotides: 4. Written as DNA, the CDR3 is TGTGCCAGCAGCTACGGGACAGGGAGCTCCTACGAGCAGTACTTC. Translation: CASSYGTGSSYEQYF.

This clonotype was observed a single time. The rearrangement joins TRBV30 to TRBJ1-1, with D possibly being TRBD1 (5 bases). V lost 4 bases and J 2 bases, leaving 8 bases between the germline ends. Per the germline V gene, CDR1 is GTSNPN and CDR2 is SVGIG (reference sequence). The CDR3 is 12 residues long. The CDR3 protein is CAWTQGNTEAFF. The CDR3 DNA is TGTGCCTGGACCCAGGGAAACACTGAAGCTTTCTTT.

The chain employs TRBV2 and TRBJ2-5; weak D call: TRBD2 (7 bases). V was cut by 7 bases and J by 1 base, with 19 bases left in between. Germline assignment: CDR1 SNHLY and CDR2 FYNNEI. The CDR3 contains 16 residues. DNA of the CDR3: TGTGCCAGCATTCCCCTGCGCGGGGGCACCCAAGAGACCCAGTACTTC. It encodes CASIPLRGGTQETQYF.

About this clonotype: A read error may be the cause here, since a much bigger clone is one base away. CDR3 amino acids: CASSPGTGSGGQYF. The CDR3 DNA reads TGTGCCAGCAGCCCCGGGACAGGGTCCGGGGGGCAGTACTTC. The chain couples TRBV7-1 to TRBJ2-5; TRBD1 matches 9 bases. TRBV7-1 counts as an open reading frame of uncertain function. The CDR3 is made up of 14 amino acids. Trimming removed 5 bases from V and 11 bases from J; junction bases left unmatched: 12.